Included here is one T cell receptor beta chain sequence, with context. The antigen is unknown. PCR employed 60 Vbeta and 13 Jbeta primers. Measured with immunoSEQ multiplex PCR; TCRdb has only the in-frame clones, and not every one. The table includes around 130,000 clones, around 81% detected once. The donors comprised healthy bone marrow donors. The CDR3 sequence is 16 residues long. Germline V gene sequence: CDR1 MDHEN, CDR2 SYDVKM. J gave up 3 bases and V 6 bases, and 11 bases lay outside the gene matches. This entry comes from a study of cytomegalovirus exposure and HLA in healthy donors. The study's findings and limits: TCR beta V- and J-gene trimming was later associated with a missense DCLRE1C variant. In a later analysis, productive TCRs from donors in an Asian-associated ancestry cluster reportedly carried fewer N-insertions than the cohort mean. The study carried out a later analysis of TCR beta sequences. It associated some 18,000 of them with specific HLA alleles at a false discovery rate of 0.05.

The receptor's source is a woman aged 50 to 60 in good health and CMV-seronegative. V usage is TRBV28 and J usage is TRBJ1-2; 9 nucleotides align to TRBD1. Sequencing was carried out using PBMCs. CDR3 bases: TGTGCCAGCAGAACCACAGGGGGCGCAGTTCACTATGGCTACACCTTC. Amino acids: CASRTTGGAVHYGYTF.